These T cell receptor beta chains were read from a single sample in a study of vaccination and CD4 T cells after COVID-19. The antigens for these receptors are not known. TCRdb reanalysed the PCR reads using MiXCR and keeps one entry per CDR3 protein. The table records about 17,000 distinct CDR3 sequences, around 29% of them present only once. Source material: cultured CD4+ T cells from blood. These receptors came from a human donor with COVID-19. Each CDR3 is given with its conserved first and last residue. The order of the fields is J gene, clone size, D gene, CDR3 length, V gene, CDR3 DNA, CDR3 protein. The D gene is left open where the match is weak. Expanded clones get a size class; other rows say once, few or many, or leave the size out.

J gene: TRBJ2-5
clone size: few
D gene: TRBD1
CDR3 length: 16
V gene: TRBV19
CDR3 DNA: TGTGCCAGTAGTCTAAGGACAGGGGGCACGGTCGAGACCCAGTACTTC
CDR3 protein: CASSLRTGGTVETQYF

J gene: TRBJ2-2
clone size: -
D gene: TRBD2
CDR3 length: 19
V gene: TRBV7-2
CDR3 DNA: TGTGCCAGCAGCCTCGACCTCCAGCGGGGGCGGGGAGGGCGAGGGGAGCTGTTTTTT
CDR3 protein: CASSLDLQRGRGGRGELFF

J gene: TRBJ2-1
clone size: -
D gene: TRBD1
CDR3 length: 15
V gene: TRBV5-4
CDR3 DNA: TGTGCCAGCAGCTTGAGACAGGGCTCCTACAATGAGCAGTTCTTC
CDR3 protein: CASSLRQGSYNEQFF

J gene: TRBJ2-1
clone size: -
D gene: TRBD2
CDR3 length: 15
V gene: TRBV20-1
CDR3 DNA: TGCAGTGCTAGAGATAGACTAGCGGGGGGGGATGAGCAGTTCTTC
CDR3 protein: CSARDRLAGGDEQFF

J gene: TRBJ1-1
clone size: few
D gene: -
CDR3 length: 15
V gene: TRBV28
CDR3 DNA: TGTGCCAGCAGTTTAGGGGGCGCGGGAAACACTGAAGCTTTCTTT
CDR3 protein: CASSLGGAGNTEAFF

J gene: TRBJ1-1
clone size: -
D gene: -
CDR3 length: 16
V gene: TRBV5-1
CDR3 DNA: TGCGCCAGCAGCCCCCGAGGTGAGCGCTTGAACACTGAAGCTTTCTTT
CDR3 protein: CASSPRGERLNTEAFF

J gene: TRBJ1-2
clone size: few
D gene: -
CDR3 length: 13
V gene: TRBV11-2
CDR3 DNA: TGTGCCAGCAGCCCCGGGGTGCCCTATGGCTACACCTTC
CDR3 protein: CASSPGVPYGYTF

J gene: TRBJ2-2
clone size: -
D gene: TRBD1
CDR3 length: 14
V gene: TRBV7-3
CDR3 DNA: TGTGCCAGCAGCCGGGACAGGCGGACCGGGGAGCTGTTTTTT
CDR3 protein: CASSRDRRTGELFF

J gene: TRBJ2-3
clone size: -
D gene: TRBD2
CDR3 length: 18
V gene: TRBV7-2
CDR3 DNA: TGTGCCAGCGTTAACTGGGCTAGCGGGACCAACCCACAAGATACGCAGTATTTT
CDR3 protein: CASVNWASGTNPQDTQYF

J gene: TRBJ2-7
clone size: -
D gene: -
CDR3 length: 16
V gene: TRBV10-3
CDR3 DNA: TGTGCCATCAGTGAGGTTTCCCAGGGGATATCCTACGAGCAGTACTTC
CDR3 protein: CAISEVSQGISYEQYF